Listed here are 26 T cell receptor beta chains from one sample, sequenced in a study of T-cell memory formation after mild COVID-19 (dated by TCRdb to the early 2020s). The library was produced with 5' RACE. The instrument given in TCRdb is Illumina NovaSeq 6000. TCRdb ran its own pipeline on the public reads, namely fastp trimming at Q25 and MiXCR clone calling, and kept in-frame beta chains. All rows with the same CDR3 protein become a single entry with the most common DNA and genes. The table for this sample lists approximately 50,000 distinct CDR3 sequences; approximately 9% of them were counted only once. 12% of the sample rests with the top ten. The sample taken for sequencing was PBMCs or a T cell subset sorted from them (not recorded which). The receptor set was obtained from an adult woman who had mild COVID-19 (a few samples of this study predate the infection). The sample titles of this study are shuffled in the database, so cell type and time point are left out; the donor was told from shared clones.

The genes are TRBV5-5 and TRBJ1-1; 7 bases agree with TRBD1. From germline, CDR1 is SGHKS and CDR2 YYEKEE (reference sequence). This CDR3 is built from 14 residues. J lost 6 bases, V lost 4 bases, and 9 bases had no gene match. CDR3 sequence (DNA): TGTGCCAGCAGCCCCTATCCGGGACAGTCTGAAGCTTTCTTT. Its translation is CASSPYPGQSEAFF.

This clonotype rates as medium-sized. V and J are TRBV4-1 and TRBJ2-1, with D perhaps TRBD2 (7 bases). Germline CDR1 and CDR2: MGHRA and YSYEKL. The V end lost 0 bases, the J end lost 2 bases, and 14 bases lay between the germline ends. The CDR3 loop spans 17 amino acids. CDR3 region: CASSQDGTGGPYNEQFF. The CDR3 coding sequence is TGCGCCAGCAGCCAAGATGGAACGGGGGGCCCCTACAATGAGCAGTTCTTC.

This clonotype was counted ten times or more. The chain recombines TRBV4-2 with TRBJ2-5; D remains unclear. The CDR3 loop spans 14 amino acids. The V gene lost 0 bases and the J gene lost 1 base, with 6 bases spanning the gap. The germline V gene has CDR1 LGHNA and CDR2 YNFKEQ. This CDR3 reads CASSQEAGQETQYF. The CDR3 nucleotides read TGTGCCAGCAGCCAAGAGGCAGGCCAAGAGACCCAGTACTTC.

This clonotype was seen at least ten times. The V gene is TRBV20-1, the J gene TRBJ1-5; D gene uncertain. Trimming stripped 5 bases from V and 6 bases from J, with 11 bases between. The CDR3 sequence is 12 residues long. Germline V gene lookup returns CDR1 DFQATT and CDR2 SNEGSKA (reference sequence). CDR3 coding DNA: TGCAGTGCTGTGGATCTTAGTCAGCCCCAGCATTTT. Translation: CSAVDLSQPQHF.

This clonotype turned up a few times. The genes are TRBV20-1 and TRBJ1-1; no clear D gene. The germline CDR1 and CDR2 sequences are DFQATT and SNEGSKA (reference sequence). The V gene lost 8 bases and the J gene lost 1 base, with 8 bases spanning the gap. The CDR3 runs to 11 residues. DNA for the CDR3: TGCAGTCCCCCGGGGAACACTGAAGCTTTCTTT. Amino acids: CSPPGNTEAFF.

The chain joins TRBV30 to TRBJ2-7; 13 bases line up with TRBD2. The CDR3 runs 17 residues. V shed 3 bases, J shed 3 bases, and the junction held 11 bases outside the gene matches. From germline, CDR1 is GTSNPN and CDR2 SVGIG (reference sequence). The CDR3 reads CAWSREIGTSGNYEQYF. CDR3 DNA: TGTGCCTGGAGCCGAGAGATCGGGACTAGCGGGAACTACGAGCAGTACTTC.

The table lists this clonotype with many counts. V is TRBV7-3 and J is TRBJ2-7, with TRBD2 matching over 9 bases. J lost 5 bases, V lost 5 bases, and 13 bases had no gene match. The length of the CDR3 is 16 residues. From germline, CDR1 is SGHTA and CDR2 FQGTGA. In DNA form, the CDR3 reads TGTGCCAGCAGCCCAAACCCTCACCGGACTAGCGACGAGCAGTACTTC. This gives the protein CASSPNPHRTSDEQYF.

A word on this clonotype: One junction end disagrees with the germline gene, perhaps due to a read error. The chain employs TRBV29-1 and TRBJ2-7; the match to TRBD1 covers 7 bases. The CDR3 loop spans 12 amino acids. CDR1 is SQVTM and CDR2 is ANQGSEA in the germline V gene. DNA of the CDR3: TGCAGCGTTGAAGAACCACGGGACAGCCAGGTCTTC. Translating gives CSVEEPRDSQVF.

By share, this clonotype counts as medium-sized (0.01 to 0.1%). The chain employs TRBV12-3 or TRBV12-4 and TRBJ2-7; D gene uncertain. The V end was cut by 3 bases, the J end by 2 bases, with 8 bases between. The CDR3 extends over 13 amino acids. The CDR3 reads CASSFGPTYEQYF. CDR3 DNA: TGTGCCAGCAGTTTTGGTCCCACCTACGAGCAGTACTTC.

This clonotype was observed at least ten times. This rearrangement joins TRBV19 to TRBJ2-1; tentatively, D is TRBD1 or TRBD2 (5 bases each). Germline V gene sequence: CDR1 LNHDA, CDR2 SQIVND (reference sequence). This CDR3 has 13 amino acids. The germline V and J ends were trimmed by 1 base and 7 bases, with 8 bases remaining between them. CDR3 region: CASSIAGRNEQFF. The CDR3 region has the DNA TGTGCCAGTAGTATAGCGGGGCGGAATGAGCAGTTCTTC.

This clonotype was recorded many times. The rearrangement uses TRBV24-1 and TRBJ2-1; TRBD1 matches at 7 bases. The junction had 3 bases not matched to a gene; V was cut back by 6 bases and J by 2 bases. Looked up from germline, CDR1 is KGHDR and CDR2 is SFDVKD. CDR3 length: 14 residues. The DNA of the CDR3 is TGTGCCACCAGTCGACAGGGCCCCTACAATGAGCAGTTCTTC. As protein: CATSRQGPYNEQFF.

This clonotype was detected many times. The gene calls are TRBV29-1 and TRBJ2-1; 16 bases line up with TRBD2. Unmatched junction bases numbered 7, after V lost 7 bases and J lost 10 bases. The CDR3 contains 14 residues. Per germline, CDR1 SQVTM and CDR2 ANQGSEA. CDR3 protein: CSGGTSGRAGEQFF. DNA of the CDR3: TGCAGCGGGGGGACTAGCGGGAGGGCAGGGGAGCAGTTCTTC.

Only a few counts were recorded for this clonotype. This sequence joins TRBV18 and TRBJ2-5; the D is unclear. The CDR3 consists of 12 residues. Germline lookup yields CDR1 KGHSH and CDR2 LQKENI. V shed 5 bases and J shed 1 base, with 5 bases lying between them. CDR3 protein: CASSTVQETQYF. The CDR3 bases are TGTGCCAGCTCAACAGTCCAAGAGACCCAGTACTTC.

This chain links TRBV12-3 or TRBV12-4 with TRBJ2-1; 8 positions match TRBD1. The trim removed 2 bases at V and 2 bases at J, leaving 5 bases unmatched. This CDR3 region has 16 residues. CDR3 DNA sequence: TGTGCCAGCAGTTTATTCTCGGGACAGGCCTACAATGAGCAGTTCTTC. It specifies CASSLFSGQAYNEQFF.

This clonotype came up many times. The chain is built from TRBV5-1 and TRBJ2-7, with D possibly being TRBD1 or TRBD2 (7 bases each). Trimming took 4 bases from V and 3 from J, leaving 23 bases between them. Germline CDR1 SGHRS, CDR2 YFSETQ. CDR3 length equals 17 residues. CDR3 DNA: TGCGCCAGCAGCCCGGGGGAGGGGGCCCAACCACTCTACGAGCAGTACTTC. Encoded protein: CASSPGEGAQPLYEQYF.

This clonotype was counted only a few times. The rearrangement joins TRBV5-1 to TRBJ1-1; 7 nucleotides match TRBD1. V lost 4 bases to trimming and J lost 4 bases; unmatched junction nucleotides: 10. The germline gives CDR1 SGHRS, CDR2 YFSETQ. The CDR3 contains 15 residues. CDR3 sequence (DNA): TGCGCCAGCAGCGCCGTGGACAGGCTGACCACTGAAGCTTTCTTT. Encoded protein: CASSAVDRLTTEAFF.

The chain combines TRBV5-1 with TRBJ1-4; 8 bases align to TRBD1. CDR3 size: 15 residues. V dropped 0 bases and J dropped 5; count of bases not matched to a gene: 3. In germline, CDR1 is SGHRS, CDR2 YFSETQ. The CDR3 nucleotides read TGCGCCAGCAGCTTGGGGACAGGGCGGAATGAAAAACTGTTTTTT. Translation gives CASSLGTGRNEKLFF.

The chain combines TRBV7-2 with TRBJ2-7; the D is unclear. V lost 5 bases to trimming and J lost 0 bases, with 14 bases between them. The CDR3 is 15 amino acids. The germline V gene has CDR1 SGHTA and CDR2 FQGNSA. The CDR3 bases are TGTGCCAGCAGCCCGGTGGGCGGCAGCTCCTACGAGCAGTACTTC. This codes for CASSPVGGSSYEQYF.

V and J are TRBV11-3 and TRBJ1-1; D might be TRBD1 (5 bases). The V and J ends lost 0 bases and 2 bases respectively, with 10 bases between them. CDR3 size: 15 residues. The germline gives CDR1 SGHNT, CDR2 YENEEA. DNA for the CDR3: TGTGCCAGCAGCTTAGAACCGGGGACTAACACTGAAGCTTTCTTT. This encodes CASSLEPGTNTEAFF.

The chain combines TRBV15 with TRBJ1-1; D call uncertain. Germline V gene sequence: CDR1 LNHNV, CDR2 YYDKDF (reference sequence). The length of the CDR3 is 15 residues. Trimming left V 0 bases short and J 0 bases short, with 8 bases between. The CDR3 spells CATSRDRLMNTEAFF. CDR3 nucleotide sequence: TGTGCCACCAGCAGAGATCGCCTCATGAACACTGAAGCTTTCTTT. The variable domain in full, completed from reference TRBV15 and TRBJ1-1, reads DAMVIQNPRYQVTQFGKPVTLSCSQTLNHNVMYWYQQKSSQAPKLLFHYYDKDFNNEADTPDNFQSRRPNTSFCFLDIRSPGLGDTAMYLCATSRDRLMNTEAFFGQGTRLTVV.

The genes are TRBV27 and TRBJ2-7; perhaps TRBD1 as D (5 bases). This CDR3 has 14 residues. Germline V gives CDR1 MNHEY, CDR2 SMNVEV (reference sequence). V shed 0 bases and J shed 1 base, with 7 bases lying between them. In DNA, the CDR3 is TGTGCCAGCAGTTTATCGCCAGGGTCCTACGAGCAGTACTTC. This encodes CASSLSPGSYEQYF.

This clonotype occurred a few times. This chain links TRBV2 with TRBJ1-1; 12 bases line up with TRBD1. The germline V gene has CDR1 SNHLY and CDR2 FYNNEI. The trim removed 4 bases at V and 0 bases at J, leaving 3 bases unmatched. The CDR3 totals 16 residues. CDR3 sequence (DNA): TGTGCCAGCAGTGGGGACAGGGGGCTGTTGAACACTGAAGCTTTCTTT. As protein: CASSGDRGLLNTEAFF.

The chain has TRBV2 and TRBJ2-1; the D gene is possibly TRBD2 (5 bases). V lost 7 bases to trimming and J lost 10 bases, with 20 bases between them. There are 14 residues in the CDR3. CDR1 SNHLY and CDR2 FYNNEI come from the germline V gene. CDR3 amino acids: CASTGSSVAWEQFF. CDR3 sequence (DNA): TGTGCCAGCACGGGGTCCTCCGTTGCATGGGAGCAGTTCTTC.

The rearrangement uses TRBV3-1 and TRBJ1-3; 7 bases are a match to TRBD1. The CDR3 covers 17 residues. V was clipped by 3 bases and J by 0 bases; unmatched bases: 8. Germline V lookup: CDR1 LGHDT, CDR2 YNNKEL (reference sequence). CDR3 sequence (DNA): TGTGCCAGCAGCCATTTGGACAGGCCCTCCTCTGGAAACACCATATATTTT. This sequence encodes CASSHLDRPSSGNTIYF.

The table lists this clonotype with many counts. This rearrangement joins TRBV24-1 to TRBJ2-1, with unresolved D. Germline assignment: CDR1 KGHDR and CDR2 SFDVKD. The CDR3 sequence is 12 residues long. Between the trimmed V and J ends, which lost 9 bases and 2 bases, there was a span of 7 bases. CDR3 nucleotide sequence: TGTGCCACCGGAATGGCCTACAATGAGCAGTTCTTC. This encodes CATGMAYNEQFF.

This clonotype was detected ten times or more. The rearrangement links TRBV12-3 or TRBV12-4 to TRBJ2-7; D is unresolved. The CDR3 is 15 residues long. The V and J ends lost 7 bases and 3 bases respectively, with 19 bases between them. This chain's CDR3 is CASTLWGTRGYEQYF. CDR3 bases: TGTGCCAGCACCTTATGGGGAACTCGAGGCTACGAGCAGTACTTC.